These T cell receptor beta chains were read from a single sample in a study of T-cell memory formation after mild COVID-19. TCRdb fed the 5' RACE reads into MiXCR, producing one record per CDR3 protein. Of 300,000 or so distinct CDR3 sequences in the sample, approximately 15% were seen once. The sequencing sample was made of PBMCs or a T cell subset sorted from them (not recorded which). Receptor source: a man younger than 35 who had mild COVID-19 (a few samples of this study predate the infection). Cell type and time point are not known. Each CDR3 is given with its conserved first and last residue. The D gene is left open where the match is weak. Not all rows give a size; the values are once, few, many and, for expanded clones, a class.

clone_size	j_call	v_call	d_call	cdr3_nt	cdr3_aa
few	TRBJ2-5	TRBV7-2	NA	TGTGCCAGCAGCCCCGAGGGCCTAGCATATGAGACCCAGTACTTC	CASSPEGLAYETQYF
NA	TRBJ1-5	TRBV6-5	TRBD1	TGTGCCAGCAGGGGGTGGGGACAGGGGAGCAACACCCAGCATTTT	CASRGWGQGSNTQHF
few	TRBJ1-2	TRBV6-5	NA	TGTGCCAGCAGTTACTCGATTCTGTCACAGGGAGGTTATGGCTACACCTTC	CASSYSILSQGGYGYTF
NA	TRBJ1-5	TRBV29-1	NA	TGCAGCGTCGGGACGGAGAATAATCAGCCCCAGCATTTT	CSVGTENNQPQHF
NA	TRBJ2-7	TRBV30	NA	TGTGCCTGGGCCCACGGTTACGAGCAGTACTTC	CAWAHGYEQYF
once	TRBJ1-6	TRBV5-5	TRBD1	TGTGCCAGCAGCTCCGGGACAGGGGGCGCCGGTTTCTCACCCCTCCACTTT	CASSSGTGGAGFSPLHF
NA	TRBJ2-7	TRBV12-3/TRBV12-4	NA	TGTGCCACGACAACGGGGACAACCGTCGAGCAGTACTTC	CATTTGTTVEQYF
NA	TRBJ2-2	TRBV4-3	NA	TGCGCCAGCAGCCATGGGTATTCAGGGGTCCGGGAGCTGTTTTTT	CASSHGYSGVRELFF
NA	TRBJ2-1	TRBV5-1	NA	TGCGCCAGCAGCTTCCGGGACGCCTACTACAATGAGCAGTTCTTC	CASSFRDAYYNEQFF
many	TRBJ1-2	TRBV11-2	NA	TGTGCCAGCAGCTTAGTCCCAGGGGATGGTGGCTACACCTTC	CASSLVPGDGGYTF
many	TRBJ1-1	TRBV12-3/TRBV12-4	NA	TGTGCCAGCAGTTTAGAACACCAGTACACTGAAGCTTTCTTT	CASSLEHQYTEAFF
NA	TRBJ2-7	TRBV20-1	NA	TGCAGTGCTAGTCTTGGTTACTTCTCCTACGCGCACGAGCAGTACTTC	CSASLGYFSYAHEQYF
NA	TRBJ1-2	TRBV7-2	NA	TGTGCCAGCAGCCCCGGGGGCCTGGGGACCTATGGCTACACCTTC	CASSPGGLGTYGYTF
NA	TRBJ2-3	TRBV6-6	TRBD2	TGTGCCAGCAGTTACAGGCTAGAGCTTTCTAGCGGGGGGGCCGGTGCAGATACGCAGTATTTT	CASSYRLELSSGGAGADTQYF
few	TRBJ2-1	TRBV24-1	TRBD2	TGTGCCACCAGTCGAGCGGGGGGGGCGTACAATGAGCAGTTCTTC	CATSRAGGAYNEQFF
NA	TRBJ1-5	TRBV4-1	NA	TGCGCCAGCAGCCAGACCGGACCGAATCAGCCCCAGCATTTT	CASSQTGPNQPQHF
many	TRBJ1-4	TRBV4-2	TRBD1	TGTGCCAGCAGCCCGGGACAGGTCGCTGAAAAACTGTTTTTT	CASSPGQVAEKLFF
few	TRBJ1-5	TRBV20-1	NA	TGCAGTGCTAGAATTAGTGACAATCAGCCCCAGCATTTT	CSARISDNQPQHF
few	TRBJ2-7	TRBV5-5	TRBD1	TGTGCCAGCAGCTTGGTCTACAGGGGGCGGAACGAGCAGTACTTC	CASSLVYRGRNEQYF
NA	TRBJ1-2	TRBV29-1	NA	TGCAGCGTTCAGTCTAACTATGGCTACACCTTC	CSVQSNYGYTF
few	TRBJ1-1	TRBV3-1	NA	TGTGCCAGCAGCTGGACGACGAACACTGAAGCTTTCTTT	CASSWTTNTEAFF
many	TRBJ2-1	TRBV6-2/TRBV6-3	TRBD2	TGTGCCAGCAGTTACCTAGCGGGGGGTATATACAATGAGCAGTTCTTC	CASSYLAGGIYNEQFF
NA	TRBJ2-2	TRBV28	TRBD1	TGTGCCAGCAGGTTCCCCGGGACAGGGAGCACCGGGGAGCTGTTTTTT	CASRFPGTGSTGELFF
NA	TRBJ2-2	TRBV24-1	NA	TGTGCCACCGGTTCCGTCGGGACATTGAACACCGGGGAGCTGTTTTTT	CATGSVGTLNTGELFF
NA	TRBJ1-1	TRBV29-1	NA	TGCAGCGTTGATGGGACCGAGTTCACTGAAGCTTTCTTT	CSVDGTEFTEAFF